This T cell receptor beta chain was found in a study of T cells in narcolepsy. Overall study findings and caveats: Comparing one patient's CSF and blood CD4+ clonotypes highlighted HCRT- and TRIB2-specific autoreactive clonotypes. Autoreactive clone sequences were missing from some blood memory CD4+ repertoires. Blood of same and different patients, but not healthy controls, reportedly held recurring autoreactive clonotypes.

Assay used: immunoSEQ multiplex PCR; TCRdb lists only in-frame clones, some missing. In the table there are some 34,000 clones, under 90% of which are singletons. With 4 bases clipped from V and 4 bases from J, the junction kept 7 bases outside the gene matches. Germline-derived CDR1 and CDR2 are GTSNPN and SVGIG (reference sequence). CDR3 length: 14 amino acids. Note on this clone: The antigen remains unidentified.

The V and J genes are TRBV30 and TRBJ1-1; 9 bases map to TRBD1. The origin of this receptor is a human donor with narcolepsy. Specimen: CD45RA- memory CD4+ T cells from PBMCs. CDR3 DNA: TGTGCCTGGAAACTGGACAGGGGTGGCACTGAAGCTTTCTTT. Amino acids: CAWKLDRGGTEAFF.